The entry below describes one TCR beta chain. The data were taken from a study of blood T cell repertoires in COVID-19. Study-level background: Researchers got acute and convalescent COVID-19 samples from the United States, Italy and Spain.

Original processing methods: Quantification of nucleated cells was approximated via reference gene primer amplification. Only in-frame clones appear in the TCRdb table, and some are missing; sequencing was by immunoSEQ multiplex PCR. V and J calls and clone size are copied from that table; D and trimming were computed from the DNA. The sample lists 56,000 or so clones, about 91% occurring once. V was shortened by 0 bases and J by 7 bases, with 10 bases between the two germline ends. The CDR3 runs to 15 residues. Per the germline V gene, CDR1 is MNHEY and CDR2 is SVGEGT. Material for sequencing was peripheral blood. The genes are TRBV6-2 or TRBV6-3 and TRBJ1-6; no definite D call. This TCR was sampled from a woman aged 80 or older with active COVID-19. This CDR3 reads CASSYSRPANSPLHF. Written as DNA, the CDR3 is TGTGCCAGCAGTTACTCCAGGCCGGCGAATTCACCCCTCCACTTT.